Here is one T cell receptor (beta chain) with its context. The data are from a study of blood T cell repertoires in COVID-19. At the level of the study: In each case, the material was cDNA or gDNA derived from T cells, B-cell-depleted T cells, or PBMCs.

CDR3 length equals 15 residues. Trimming took 1 base from V and 3 from J, leaving 12 bases between them. Germline loops: CDR1 MGHRA, CDR2 YSYEKL. The method was immunoSEQ multiplex PCR; TCRdb's version includes in-frame clones alone and lacks a portion of them. The table has around 98,000 clones, about 81% seen once; the top ten hold around 15%. The V call is TRBV4-1, the J call TRBJ1-2; D not certain. The sequence came from a woman aged 55-69 years with acute or convalescent COVID-19. Input material: peripheral blood. The DNA of the CDR3 is TGCGCCAGCAGCCAAGCGGTAGCGCAACACTATGGCTACACCTTC. Amino acids: CASSQAVAQHYGYTF.